These 4 T cell receptor beta chains originate from one sample sequenced in a study of shared clonotypes between healthy human individuals (dated by TCRdb to the early 2020s). CD8 naive samples were obtained by positive selection for CCR7 among CD45RO-negative cells, yielding a CD45RA+CCR7+ population from which TemRA cells were excluded. Receptor amplification or capture employed the immunoSEQ multiplex PCR assay. Imported from immuneACCESS, the table was reduced by TCRdb to in-frame sequences with V and J called. These copies leave out some clones; in studies compared against another copy, an unresolved V gene accounts for under half, and the cause of the remainder is not known. This sample has over 2 million clones in its table, and approximately 94% of those were observed once. More than 0.95% of the sample is held by the ten biggest clonotypes. Material: naive CD8+ T cells sorted from blood. The cell subset or site label of this sample denotes: CD45RA+CCR7+. All receptors derive from a man younger than 35 in good health.

The sample holds one count of this clone. The chain links TRBV2 to TRBJ2-7, with TRBD2 identical over 15 bases. The CDR3 has 18 residues. Germline loops: CDR1 SNHLY, CDR2 FYNNEI. The trim removed 7 bases at V and 2 bases at J, leaving 12 bases unmatched. This CDR3 is CASIVPGLAGGLAYEQYF. The CDR3 region has the DNA TGTGCCAGCATCGTCCCGGGACTAGCGGGGGGCCTCGCCTACGAGCAGTACTTC.

To note about this clone: Germline and junction disagree at one end, which may indicate a read error. The chain employs TRBV7-7 and TRBJ2-7, with D perhaps TRBD1 or TRBD2 (6 bases each). Germline V gives CDR1 SSHAT, CDR2 FNYEAQ (reference sequence). The CDR3 extends over 15 amino acids. DNA of the CDR3: TGTGCTAGCAGCTTAGGAGGGGGTTTGGGTTACGAGCAGTACTTC. This sequence encodes CASSLGGGLGYEQYF.

The rearrangement joins TRBV5-1 to TRBJ1-1, with a tentative D call TRBD1 (5 bases). V was shortened by 4 bases and J by 5 bases, with 18 bases between the two germline ends. Germline V CDR1 and CDR2: SGHRS, YFSETQ. The CDR3 runs 15 residues. CDR3: CASSTGFGGRTEAFF. In DNA, the CDR3 is TGCGCCAGCAGCACTGGCTTCGGGGGGAGGACTGAAGCTTTCTTT.

A remark on this clone: This CDR3 is also generated by other DNA sequences in the sample. The rearrangement links TRBV13 to TRBJ2-1; maybe TRBD2 (6 bases). Germline-derived CDR1 and CDR2 are PRHDT and FYEKMQ (reference sequence). The CDR3 covers 12 residues. V was trimmed by 5 bases and J by 9 bases, leaving 11 bases between them. For the CDR3, the DNA is TGTGCCAGCAGCCCTCGGCGGGGTGAGCAGTTCTTC. Amino acids: CASSPRRGEQFF.